The 29 T cell receptor beta chains reported below all come from one sample, sequenced in a study of naive and memory T cell subsets. Two oligonucleotides, mixed equimolar, formed the beta constant-region primer covering TRBC1 and TRBC2. Using its own MiXCR run on the UMI-ligation and nested PCR reads, TCRdb lists one record per CDR3 protein. This table has under 150,000 distinct CDR3 sequences, approximately 15% appearing once. The sequenced sample consisted of naive CD4+ T cells from blood. Receptor source: a human donor in good health.

The gene calls are TRBV27 and TRBJ1-2, with D unresolved. The CDR3 runs 10 residues. Looked up from germline, CDR1 is MNHEY and CDR2 is SMNVEV (reference sequence). V was shortened by 3 bases and J by 10 bases, with 6 bases between the two germline ends. The CDR3, as DNA: TGTGCCAGCAGTTTGGGGTTCTACACCTTC. Protein sequence: CASSLGFYTF.

This clonotype has more than one count but fewer than ten. The rearrangement uses TRBV12-3 or TRBV12-4 and TRBJ2-3, with a weak D call TRBD2 (5 bases). The CDR3 sequence is 14 residues long. Trimming pared 10 bases from V and 2 bases from J, leaving 16 bases between. CDR3 nucleotides: TGTGCCACCCGTCTAGCTTCCCTCACAGATACGCAGTATTTT. Amino acid sequence: CATRLASLTDTQYF.

This clonotype has a handful of counts. The gene calls are TRBV3-1 and TRBJ1-2; TRBD1 matches 7 bases. CDR1 is LGHDT, CDR2 YNNKEL, per germline (reference sequence). V lost 5 bases, J lost 4 bases, and 7 bases stayed unmatched. The CDR3 is made up of 14 amino acids. For the CDR3, the DNA is TGTGCCAGCAGCGTACAGGGGAAGGGCTATGGCTACACCTTC. It yields the protein CASSVQGKGYGYTF.

This chain connects TRBV20-1 to TRBJ1-1, with 8 positions matching TRBD1. Trimming cost V 4 bases and J 7 bases; bases outside gene matches: 2. This CDR3 contains 11 residues. The germline V gene encodes CDR1 DFQATT and CDR2 SNEGSKA (reference sequence). The CDR3 DNA reads as TGCAGTGCTACCGGGACAGGTGAAGCTTTCTTT. Its protein product is CSATGTGEAFF.

This clonotype was observed a handful of times. The chain carries TRBV9 and TRBJ1-3; D remains unclear. Germline CDR1 and CDR2: SGDLS and YYNGEE. V was trimmed by 4 bases and J by 0 bases, leaving 8 bases between them. This CDR3 is 14 amino acids long. The CDR3 protein is CASSSEASGNTIYF. For the CDR3, the DNA is TGTGCCAGCAGCTCCGAGGCCTCTGGAAACACCATATATTTT.

The chain carries TRBV7-2 and TRBJ2-2; 7 bases align to TRBD1. This CDR3 spans 15 amino acids. Germline values: CDR1 SGHTA, CDR2 FQGNSA. With V trimmed by 4 bases and J by 4 bases, 6 bases remained unmatched. CDR3 residues: CASSSTGVGTGELFF. The CDR3 DNA follows: TGTGCCAGCAGCTCCACAGGGGTGGGCACCGGGGAGCTGTTTTTT.

This clonotype was seen many times. The chain recombines TRBV28 with TRBJ2-7; 7 positions agree with TRBD2. Trimming removed 7 bases from V and 0 bases from J; junction bases left unmatched: 9. The CDR3 length is 15 residues. CDR1 and CDR2 (germline): MDHEN, SYDVKM. CDR3 DNA sequence: TGTGCCAGCACCCCCGGGGGGTCCGCCTCCTACGAGCAGTACTTC. It translates to CASTPGGSASYEQYF.

In nucleotides, the CDR3 is TGTGCCAGCAGTGTGGGACTAGCGGTGTACGAGCAGTACTTC. Amino acids: CASSVGLAVYEQYF. J is TRBJ2-7 and V is TRBV25-1; 11 positions agree with TRBD2. CDR3 length: 14 amino acids. The germline V gene encodes CDR1 MGHDK and CDR2 SYGVNS. Trimming took 4 bases from V and 4 from J; bases not matched to a gene: 3.

The chain employs TRBV27 and TRBJ1-6; unclear D gene. CDR1 is MNHEY, CDR2 SMNVEV, per germline (reference sequence). V was shortened by 4 bases and J by 0 bases, with 10 bases between the two germline ends. The CDR3 is made up of 16 amino acids. The CDR3 reads CASSSPMSSYNSPLHF. In DNA, the CDR3 is TGTGCCAGCAGTTCCCCTATGAGCTCCTATAATTCACCCCTCCACTTT.

J is TRBJ2-2 and V is TRBV10-3; 7 bases agree with TRBD1. The CDR3 is 14 residues long. Trimming took 10 bases from V and 0 from J; bases not matched to a gene: 5. The germline CDR1 and CDR2 sequences are ENHRY and SYGVKD. The CDR3, as DNA: TGTGCCACCCGACAGGGAGCGAACACCGGGGAGCTGTTTTTT. Its translation: CATRQGANTGELFF.

This clonotype occurred a few times. The CDR3 region is CASSRSGRILPFAINEKLFF. The CDR3 nucleotides are TGTGCCAGCAGTCGCTCGGGCAGAATCCTTCCTTTCGCTATTAATGAAAAACTGTTTTTT. The chain joins TRBV2 to TRBJ1-4; no reliable D call. The germline gives CDR1 SNHLY, CDR2 FYNNEI. V gave up 5 bases and J gave up 4 bases, with 29 bases separating them. This CDR3 has 20 residues.

This clonotype was picked up a small number of times. V and J are TRBV6-1 and TRBJ2-1; D may be TRBD1 (6 bases). Germline values: CDR1 MNHNS, CDR2 SASEGT. The CDR3 spans 13 residues. Trimming pared 6 bases from V and 9 bases from J, leaving 15 bases between. CDR3 DNA: TGTGCCAGCAGGTTTCTACAGGGCGGTGAGCAGTTCTTC. Amino acids: CASRFLQGGEQFF.

The chain carries TRBV18 and TRBJ2-4; 11 nucleotides match TRBD2. Germline CDR1 is KGHSH and CDR2 is LQKENI. The CDR3 extends over 16 amino acids. J lost 2 bases, V lost 6 bases, and 6 bases had no gene match. CDR3 region: CASSAGTSGTKNIQYF. CDR3 sequence (DNA): TGTGCCAGCTCTGCCGGGACTAGCGGTACCAAAAACATTCAGTACTTC. The full variable domain, its missing parts supplied by reference TRBV18 and TRBJ2-4, is NAGVMQNPRHLVRRRGQEARLRCSPMKGHSHVYWYRQLPEEGLKFMVYLQKENIIDESGMPKERFSAEFPKEGPSILRIQQVVRGDSAAYFCASSAGTSGTKNIQYFGAGTRLSVL.

This clonotype has a count of ten or more. The V gene is TRBV28, the J gene TRBJ2-7; D call uncertain. The CDR3 covers 12 residues. V dropped 2 bases and J dropped 2 bases, with 4 bases sitting between them. The V gene's germline CDR1 is MDHEN and CDR2 SYDVKM. The CDR3 region is CASSLVTYEQYF. The CDR3 nucleotides are TGTGCCAGCAGTTTAGTCACCTACGAGCAGTACTTC.

This sequence joins TRBV28 and TRBJ2-1, with D perhaps given as TRBD1 or TRBD2 (5 bases each). V was cut by 3 bases and J by 8 bases, with 14 bases left in between. CDR1 and CDR2 (germline): MDHEN, SYDVKM. This CDR3 has 14 amino acids. This CDR3 is CASSFEGRDDEQFF. The CDR3 DNA reads TGTGCCAGCAGTTTTGAGGGGCGCGACGATGAGCAGTTCTTC.

This clonotype showed up just a few times. This CDR3 is CASSLASRTGGYNSPLHF. The DNA of the CDR3 is TGTGCCAGCAGCTTAGCGAGTCGGACAGGGGGCTATAATTCACCCCTCCACTTT. The chain links TRBV7-9 to TRBJ1-6; 10 nucleotides line up with TRBD1. The germline gives CDR1 SEHNR, CDR2 FQNEAQ (reference sequence). Trimming removed 0 bases from V and 3 bases from J; junction bases left unmatched: 5. The CDR3 spans 18 residues.

This clonotype was detected a few times. The V and J genes are TRBV6-1 and TRBJ1-5; D unresolved. This CDR3 region has 14 residues. Trimming removed 0 bases from V and 9 bases from J, with 12 bases in between. Germline CDR1 MNHNS, CDR2 SASEGT. The CDR3 bases are TGTGCCAGCAGTGAAGCGCAGGCATTTCGGCCCCAGCATTTT. Translation: CASSEAQAFRPQHF.

This clonotype was seen a single time. CDR3 sequence reads: CSSDRGHPYEQYF. As DNA, the CDR3 is TGCAGTTCCGACAGGGGGCACCCCTACGAGCAGTACTTC. This rearrangement joins TRBV20-1 to TRBJ2-7; 10 bases map to TRBD1. CDR1 DFQATT and CDR2 SNEGSKA come from the germline V gene (reference sequence). The V and J ends lost 8 bases and 2 bases, in that order; junction bases with no gene match: 6. The CDR3 covers 13 residues.

This clonotype showed up just a few times. The rearrangement uses TRBV12-3 or TRBV12-4 and TRBJ2-3; D is ambiguous. The CDR3 runs 11 residues. The V end was cut by 8 bases, the J end by 5 bases, with 8 bases between. The CDR3 here is CASGIKDTQYF. The CDR3 coding sequence is TGTGCCAGCGGGATTAAAGATACGCAGTATTTT.

V usage is TRBV5-1 and J usage is TRBJ2-7; 11 nucleotides match TRBD2. Trimming cost V 2 bases and J 7 bases; bases outside gene matches: 11. The CDR3 length is 16 residues. Germline CDR1 and CDR2: SGHRS and YFSETQ. CDR3 in DNA: TGCGCCAGCAGCTTCCTAGCGGGAGGACCCAGAAGGGAGCAGTACTTC. Translating it yields CASSFLAGGPRREQYF.

This clonotype was detected only a few times. The V call is TRBV7-3, the J call TRBJ2-6; unclear D gene. The CDR3 is 17 amino acids. The V gene's germline CDR1 is SGHTA and CDR2 FQGTGA. V was pared by 1 base and J by 4 bases, with 14 bases between. The CDR3 spells CASSLNPPMAGANVLTF. The CDR3 coding sequence is TGTGCCAGCAGCTTAAACCCCCCAATGGCGGGGGCCAACGTCCTGACTTTC.

A few counts support this clonotype. The chain couples TRBV20-1 to TRBJ1-5; no definite D call. Germline loops: CDR1 DFQATT, CDR2 SNEGSKA (reference sequence). V lost 0 bases to trimming and J lost 2 bases, with 8 bases between them. The CDR3 runs to 14 residues. For the CDR3, the DNA is TGCAGTGCTAGAGATGGGCAGGGCAATCAGCCCCAGCATTTT. This codes for CSARDGQGNQPQHF.

This rearrangement joins TRBV7-2 to TRBJ1-1; the D gene is possibly TRBD1 (5 bases). The CDR3 is 13 residues long. The V end was cut by 2 bases, the J end by 8 bases, with 12 bases between. CDR1 SGHTA and CDR2 FQGNSA come from the germline V gene. CDR3 protein: CASSLICGDEAFF. As DNA, the CDR3 is TGTGCCAGCAGCTTAATATGCGGGGACGAAGCTTTCTTT.

The chain has TRBV9 and TRBJ2-1, with TRBD2 matching 8 bases. The length of the CDR3 is 17 residues. Germline CDR1 reads SGDLS; CDR2 reads YYNGEE. The V segment lost 0 bases and the J segment 6 bases; nucleotides outside the gene matches: 11. In DNA form, the CDR3 reads TGTGCCAGCAGCGTAGGATCTAGCGGGCCTGCCGGCAATGAGCAGTTCTTC. This encodes CASSVGSSGPAGNEQFF. Variable domain in full (rest from reference TRBV9 and TRBJ2-1): DSGVTQTPKHLITATGQRVTLRCSPRSGDLSVYWYQQSLDQGLQFLIQYYNGEERAKGNILERFSAQQFPDLHSELNLSSLELGDSALYFCASSVGSSGPAGNEQFFGPGTRLTVL.

This clonotype turned up a few times. The rearrangement joins TRBV18 to TRBJ1-1; tentatively, D is TRBD1 (5 bases). The CDR3 contains 15 residues. The V gene's germline CDR1 is KGHSH and CDR2 LQKENI. Trimming took 8 bases from V and 0 from J, leaving 16 bases between them. CDR3 residues: CASQERDAMNTEAFF. The DNA for the CDR3 is TGTGCCAGCCAAGAGCGGGACGCGATGAACACTGAAGCTTTCTTT.

This clonotype was observed a handful of times. The chain joins TRBV12-3 or TRBV12-4 to TRBJ2-1, with 8 bases identical to TRBD1. This CDR3 region has 17 residues. V shed 5 bases, J shed 2 bases, and the junction held 11 bases outside the gene matches. The CDR3, as DNA: TGTGCCAGCAGTCTAGGGCAGGGGGCAGGGACCTACAATGAGCAGTTCTTC. Amino acid sequence: CASSLGQGAGTYNEQFF.

This clonotype was detected only a few times. The genes are TRBV6-6 and TRBJ1-1; perhaps TRBD1 as D (6 bases). The CDR3 loop spans 16 amino acids. Trimming removed 5 bases at V and 3 bases at J, with 19 bases between. Germline V gene lookup returns CDR1 MNHNY and CDR2 SVGAGI (reference sequence). CDR3 nucleotide sequence: TGTGCCAGCAGTCAAAAGACAGGAAGTAAGTACACTGAAGCTTTCTTT. Translating gives CASSQKTGSKYTEAFF.

This clonotype has just a few counts. The V call is TRBV2, the J call TRBJ2-1; 11 bases align to TRBD2. The CDR3 runs to 15 residues. From germline, CDR1 is SNHLY and CDR2 FYNNEI. V trimming: 7 bases; J trimming: 5 bases; junction bases outside the gene matches: 7. The DNA of the CDR3 is TGTGCCAGCAAACGGACTAGCGGGCTGAACAATGAGCAGTTCTTC. This translates into CASKRTSGLNNEQFF.

This clonotype was detected a few times. This rearrangement joins TRBV3-1 to TRBJ2-1, with TRBD2 identical over 9 bases. The CDR3 is made up of 18 amino acids. V trimming: 1 base; J trimming: 5 bases; junction bases outside the gene matches: 12. Germline loops: CDR1 LGHDT, CDR2 YNNKEL (reference sequence). The DNA for the CDR3 is TGTGCCAGCAGCCAAGTCGTGCGGGCGGGAGGGAATGACAATGAGCAGTTCTTC. Its protein is CASSQVVRAGGNDNEQFF.